This T cell receptor (beta chain) was recorded in a study of T cells in Graves' hyperthyroidism and ophthalmopathy. Study observations and caveats: Most thyroid-expanded clonotypes above 0.001 were also found in blood. Ophthalmopathy was distinguished from stable hyperthyroidism by 13 V-J signatures.

Amplified TCR beta CDR3 regions came from RNA transcripts. The TCR CDR3 was amplified in a first-round RT-PCR using the HTBI primer set. TCRdb reprocessed the multiplex PCR reads with MiXCR, giving one entry per CDR3 protein. The table has roughly 500,000 distinct CDR3 sequences, less than 25% seen once. The CDR3 is 14 amino acids. After removal of 5 bases from V and 2 bases from J, the junction contained 3 bases not matched to a gene. CDR1 and CDR2 (germline): ENHRY, SYGVKD. This clonotype showed up many times. The antigen remains unidentified. V usage is TRBV10-3 and J usage is TRBJ2-7; 10 nucleotides agree with TRBD2. This clonotype was sampled from a woman in her 30s with Graves' ophthalmopathy. Sequenced sample: blood. The CDR3 bases are TGTGCCATCAGTCGTAGCGGGGGGACCTACGAGCAGTACTTC. Translating gives CAISRSGGTYEQYF.